Included here is one T cell receptor (beta chain) sequence, with context. The V gene end was trimmed by 4 bases and the J gene end by 4 bases; junction bases not matched to a gene: 4. This CDR3 has 14 residues. Germline assignment: CDR1 SGHRS and CDR2 YFSETQ. As handled by the study authors: The assay estimated nucleated cells by amplifying reference gene primers. Measured with immunoSEQ multiplex PCR; TCRdb has only the in-frame clones, and not every one. V and J calls and clone size are as listed in that table; D and trimming were resolved from the DNA. This sample yields some 670,000 clones, of which 85% to 90% are seen a single time; about 0.26% belongs to the top ten. The data belong to a study of blood T cell repertoires in COVID-19. Across the whole study: COVID-19 samples, acute and convalescent, were from the United States, Italy and Spain. PBMCs, B-cell-depleted T cells, or T cells were the source of the cDNA or gDNA that made up the material.

This chain uses TRBV5-1 with TRBJ2-5; 10 bases are shared with TRBD1. This clonotype was obtained from a woman in her late teens or twenties with acute or convalescent COVID-19. Sequencing input: peripheral blood. The CDR3 sequence: CASSTRDRGETQYF. For the CDR3, the DNA is TGCGCCAGCAGCACCCGGGACAGGGGAGAGACCCAGTACTTC.